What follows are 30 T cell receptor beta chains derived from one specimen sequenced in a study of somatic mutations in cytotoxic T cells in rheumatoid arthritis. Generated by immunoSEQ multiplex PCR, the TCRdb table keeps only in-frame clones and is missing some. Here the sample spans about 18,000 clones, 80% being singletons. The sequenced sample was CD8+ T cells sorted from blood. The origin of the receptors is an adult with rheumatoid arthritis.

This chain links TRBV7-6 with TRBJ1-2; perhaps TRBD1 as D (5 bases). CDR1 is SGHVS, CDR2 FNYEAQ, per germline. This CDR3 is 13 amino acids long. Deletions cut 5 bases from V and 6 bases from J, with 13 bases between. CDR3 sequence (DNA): TGTGCCAGCAGCCTTGATTTGGGGGATGGCTACACCTTC. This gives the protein CASSLDLGDGYTF.

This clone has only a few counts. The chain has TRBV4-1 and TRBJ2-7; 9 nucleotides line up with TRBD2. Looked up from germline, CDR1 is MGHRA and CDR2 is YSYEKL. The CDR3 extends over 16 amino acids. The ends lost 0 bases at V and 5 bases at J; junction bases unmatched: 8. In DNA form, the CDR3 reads TGCGCCAGCAGCCAAGAGGGGACTAGCCCGCGGGACGAGCAGTACTTC. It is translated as CASSQEGTSPRDEQYF.

The CDR3 DNA sequence: TGCGCCAGCGAGACCGAAGGGCCTAATGCCGATACGCAGTATTTT. This gives the protein CASETEGPNADTQYF. The genes are TRBV5-1 and TRBJ2-3; D is ambiguous. In germline, CDR1 is SGHRS, CDR2 YFSETQ. V was trimmed by 7 bases and J by 6 bases, leaving 21 bases between them. The length of the CDR3 is 15 residues.

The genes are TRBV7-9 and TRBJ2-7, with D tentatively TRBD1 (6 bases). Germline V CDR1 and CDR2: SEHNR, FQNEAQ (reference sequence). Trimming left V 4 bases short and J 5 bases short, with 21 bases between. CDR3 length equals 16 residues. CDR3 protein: CASSSTKGQGSDEQYF. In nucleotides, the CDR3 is TGTGCCAGCAGCTCGACAAAGGGACAAGGGAGCGACGAGCAGTACTTC.

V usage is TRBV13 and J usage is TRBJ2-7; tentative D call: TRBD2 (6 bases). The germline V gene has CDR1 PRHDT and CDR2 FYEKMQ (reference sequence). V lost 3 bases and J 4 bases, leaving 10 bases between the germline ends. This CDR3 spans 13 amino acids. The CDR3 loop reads CASSFGRTYEQYF. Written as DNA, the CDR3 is TGTGCCAGCAGCTTCGGGAGAACTTACGAGCAGTACTTC.

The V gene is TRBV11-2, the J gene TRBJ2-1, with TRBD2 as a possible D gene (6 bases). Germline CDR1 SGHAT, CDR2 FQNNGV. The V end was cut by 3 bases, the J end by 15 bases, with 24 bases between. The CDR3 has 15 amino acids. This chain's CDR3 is CASSLDRDSAKILFF. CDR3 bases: TGTGCCAGCAGCTTGGACCGGGACTCCGCCAAAATTTTGTTCTTC.

CDR3 sequence reads: CASSPRGGSYEQYF. The CDR3, as DNA: TGTGCCAGCAGTCCCCGAGGGGGCTCCTACGAGCAGTACTTC. The V gene is TRBV27, the J gene TRBJ2-7; D possibly corresponds to TRBD1 (6 bases). Germline CDR1 MNHEY, CDR2 SMNVEV (reference sequence). Trimming shortened V by 5 bases and J by 0 bases, and 11 bases separated the two germline ends. The CDR3 loop spans 14 amino acids.

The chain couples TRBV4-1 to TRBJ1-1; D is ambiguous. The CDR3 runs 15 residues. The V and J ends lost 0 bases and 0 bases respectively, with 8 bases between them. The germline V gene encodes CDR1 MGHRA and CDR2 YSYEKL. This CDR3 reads CASSQDQSMNTEAFF. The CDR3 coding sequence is TGCGCCAGCAGCCAAGATCAGAGTATGAACACTGAAGCTTTCTTT.

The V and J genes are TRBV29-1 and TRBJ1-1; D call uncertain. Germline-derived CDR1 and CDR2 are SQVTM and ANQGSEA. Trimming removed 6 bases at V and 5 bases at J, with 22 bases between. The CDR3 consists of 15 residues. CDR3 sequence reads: CSVWIESQWRTEAFF. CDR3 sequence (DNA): TGCAGCGTCTGGATCGAGAGTCAATGGCGGACTGAAGCTTTCTTT.

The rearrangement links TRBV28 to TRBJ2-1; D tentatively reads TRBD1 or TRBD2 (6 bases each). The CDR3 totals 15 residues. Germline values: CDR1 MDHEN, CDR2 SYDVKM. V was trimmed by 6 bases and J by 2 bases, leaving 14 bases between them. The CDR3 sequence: CASSIGGFTYNEQFF. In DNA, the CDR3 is TGTGCCAGCAGCATCGGGGGCTTCACCTACAATGAGCAGTTCTTC. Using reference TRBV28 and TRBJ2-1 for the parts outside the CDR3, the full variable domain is DVKVTQSSRYLVKRTGEKVFLECVQDMDHENMFWYRQDPGLGLRLIYFSYDVKMKEKGDIPEGYSVSREKKERFSLILESASTNQTSMYLCASSIGGFTYNEQFFGPGTRLTVL.

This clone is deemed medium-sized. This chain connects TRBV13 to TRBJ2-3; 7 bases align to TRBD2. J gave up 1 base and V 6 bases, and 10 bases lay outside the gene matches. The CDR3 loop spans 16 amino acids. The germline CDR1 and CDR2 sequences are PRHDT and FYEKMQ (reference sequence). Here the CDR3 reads CASRAGDGAGTDTQYF. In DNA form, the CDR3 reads TGTGCCAGCAGGGCGGGAGATGGGGCGGGCACAGATACGCAGTATTTT.

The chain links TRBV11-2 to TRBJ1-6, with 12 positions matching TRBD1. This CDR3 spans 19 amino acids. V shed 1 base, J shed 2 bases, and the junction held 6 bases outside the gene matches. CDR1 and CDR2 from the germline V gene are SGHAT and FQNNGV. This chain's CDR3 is CASSLVPGQGAPYNSPLHF. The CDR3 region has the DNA TGTGCCAGCAGCTTAGTACCGGGACAGGGGGCCCCCTATAATTCACCCCTCCACTTT.

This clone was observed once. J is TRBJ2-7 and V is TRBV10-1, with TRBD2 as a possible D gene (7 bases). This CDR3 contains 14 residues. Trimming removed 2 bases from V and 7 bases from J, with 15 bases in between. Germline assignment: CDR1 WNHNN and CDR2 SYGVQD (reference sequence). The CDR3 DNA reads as TGCGCCAGCAGTGAGACCGGGGGGCCTGGGGAGCAGTACTTC. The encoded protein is CASSETGGPGEQYF.

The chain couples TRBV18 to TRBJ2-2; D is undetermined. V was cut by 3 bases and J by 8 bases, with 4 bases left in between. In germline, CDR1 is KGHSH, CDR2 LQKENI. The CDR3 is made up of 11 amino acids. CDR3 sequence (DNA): TGTGCCAGCTCACCTCCGGGGGAGCTGTTTTTT. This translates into CASSPPGELFF.

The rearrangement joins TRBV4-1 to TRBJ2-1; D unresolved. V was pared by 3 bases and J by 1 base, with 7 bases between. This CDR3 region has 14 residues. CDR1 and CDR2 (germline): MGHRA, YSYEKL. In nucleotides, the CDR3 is TGCGCCAGCAGCCACCCCGGTTCCTACAATGAGCAGTTCTTC. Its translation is CASSHPGSYNEQFF.

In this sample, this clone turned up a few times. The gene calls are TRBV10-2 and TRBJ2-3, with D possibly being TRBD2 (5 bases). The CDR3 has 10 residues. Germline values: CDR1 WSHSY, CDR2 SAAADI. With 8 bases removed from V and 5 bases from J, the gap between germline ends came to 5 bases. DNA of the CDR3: TGCGCCAGCGAGGGAGATACGCAGTATTTT. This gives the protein CASEGDTQYF.

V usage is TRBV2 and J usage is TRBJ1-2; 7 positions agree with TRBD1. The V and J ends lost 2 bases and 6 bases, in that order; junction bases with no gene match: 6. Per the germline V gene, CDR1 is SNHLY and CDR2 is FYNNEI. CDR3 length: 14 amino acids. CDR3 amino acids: CASSENRGRDGYTF. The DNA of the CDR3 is TGTGCCAGCAGTGAAAACAGGGGTCGCGATGGCTACACCTTC.

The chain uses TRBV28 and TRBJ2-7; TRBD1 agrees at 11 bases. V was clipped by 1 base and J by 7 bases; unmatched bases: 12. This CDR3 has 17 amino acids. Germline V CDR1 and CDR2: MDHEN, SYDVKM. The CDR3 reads CASSLSIGQGALREQYF. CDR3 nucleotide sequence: TGTGCCAGCAGTTTATCAATTGGACAGGGGGCACTTCGGGAGCAGTACTTC.

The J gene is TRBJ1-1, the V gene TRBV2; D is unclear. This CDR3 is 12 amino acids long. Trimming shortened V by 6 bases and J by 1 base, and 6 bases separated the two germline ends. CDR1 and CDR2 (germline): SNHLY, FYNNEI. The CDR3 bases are TGTGCCAGCAGAGCTTCGAACACTGAAGCTTTCTTT. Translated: CASRASNTEAFF.

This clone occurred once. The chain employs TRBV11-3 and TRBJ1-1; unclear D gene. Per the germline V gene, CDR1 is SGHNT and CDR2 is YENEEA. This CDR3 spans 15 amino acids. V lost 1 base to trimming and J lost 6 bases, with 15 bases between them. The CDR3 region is CASSLVGSGTPEAFF. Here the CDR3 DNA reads TGTGCCAGCAGCTTAGTGGGTTCAGGAACCCCTGAAGCTTTCTTT.

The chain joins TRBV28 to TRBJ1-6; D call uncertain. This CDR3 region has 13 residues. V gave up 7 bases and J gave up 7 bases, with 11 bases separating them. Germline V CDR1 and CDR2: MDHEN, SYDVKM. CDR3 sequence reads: CASIDGWNSPLHF. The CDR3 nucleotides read TGTGCCAGCATCGACGGATGGAATTCACCCCTCCACTTT.

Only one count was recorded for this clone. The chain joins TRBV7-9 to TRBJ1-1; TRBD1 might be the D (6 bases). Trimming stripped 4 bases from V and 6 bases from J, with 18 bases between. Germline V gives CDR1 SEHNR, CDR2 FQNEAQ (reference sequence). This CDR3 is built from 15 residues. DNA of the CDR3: TGTGCCAGCAGCTCATACGGACAGCTTGGCGCTGAAGCTTTCTTT. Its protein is CASSSYGQLGAEAFF. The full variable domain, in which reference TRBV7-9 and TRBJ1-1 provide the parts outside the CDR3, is DTGVSQNPRHKITKRGQNVTFRCDPISEHNRLYWYRQTLGQGPEFLTYFQNEAQLEKSRLLSDRFSAERPKGSFSTLEIQRTEQGDSAMYLCASSSYGQLGAEAFFGQGTRLTVV.

The CDR3 loop reads CASSLAAWGNEQFF. CDR3 nucleotide sequence: TGCGCCAGCAGCTTGGCCGCATGGGGAAATGAGCAGTTCTTC. The rearrangement uses TRBV5-1 and TRBJ2-1; the D is unclear. In germline, CDR1 is SGHRS, CDR2 YFSETQ. This CDR3 contains 14 residues. Deletions cut 0 bases from V and 7 bases from J, with 11 bases between.

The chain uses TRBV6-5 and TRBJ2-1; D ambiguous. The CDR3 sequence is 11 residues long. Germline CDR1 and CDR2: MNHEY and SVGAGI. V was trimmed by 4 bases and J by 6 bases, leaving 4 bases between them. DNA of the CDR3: TGTGCCAGCAGTTCTAGCAATGAGCAGTTCTTC. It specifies CASSSSNEQFF.

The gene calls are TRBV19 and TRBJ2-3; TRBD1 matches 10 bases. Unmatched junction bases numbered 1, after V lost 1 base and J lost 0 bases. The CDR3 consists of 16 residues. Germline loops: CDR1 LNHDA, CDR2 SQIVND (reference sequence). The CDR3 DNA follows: TGTGCCAGTAGTATAGGACAGGGGGCTAGCACAGATACGCAGTATTTT. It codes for CASSIGQGASTDTQYF.

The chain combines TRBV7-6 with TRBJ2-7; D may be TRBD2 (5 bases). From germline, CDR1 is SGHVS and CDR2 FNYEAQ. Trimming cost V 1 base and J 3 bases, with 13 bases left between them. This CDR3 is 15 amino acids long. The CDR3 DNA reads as TGTGCCAGCAGCTTAGACGGGAATGGGTACTACGAGCAGTACTTC. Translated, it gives CASSLDGNGYYEQYF.

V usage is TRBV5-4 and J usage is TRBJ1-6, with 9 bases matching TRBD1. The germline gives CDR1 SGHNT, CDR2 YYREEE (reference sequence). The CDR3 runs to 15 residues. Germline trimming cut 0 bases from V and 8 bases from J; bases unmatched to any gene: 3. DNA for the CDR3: TGTGCCAGCAGCTTGGAAACAGGGGGCCATTCACCCCTCCACTTT. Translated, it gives CASSLETGGHSPLHF.

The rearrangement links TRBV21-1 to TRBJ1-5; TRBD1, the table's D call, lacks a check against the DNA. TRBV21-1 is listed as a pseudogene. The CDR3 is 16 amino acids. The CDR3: CASSKASQGSNQPQHF. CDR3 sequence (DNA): TGTGCCAGCAGCAAAGCAAGCCAGGGAAGCAATCAGCCCCAGCATTTT.

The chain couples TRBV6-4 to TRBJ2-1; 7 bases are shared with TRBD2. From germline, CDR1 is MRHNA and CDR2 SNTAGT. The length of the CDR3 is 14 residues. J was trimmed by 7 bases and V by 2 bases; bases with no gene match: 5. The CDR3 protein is CASSDVSGRNEQFF. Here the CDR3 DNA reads TGTGCCAGCAGTGACGTTAGCGGGCGGAATGAGCAGTTCTTC.

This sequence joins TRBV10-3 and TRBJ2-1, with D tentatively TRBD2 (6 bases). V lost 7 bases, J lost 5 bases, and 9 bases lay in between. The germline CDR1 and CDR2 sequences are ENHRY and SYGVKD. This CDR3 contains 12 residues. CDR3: CAIMAGNNEQFF. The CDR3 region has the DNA TGTGCCATCATGGCGGGAAACAATGAGCAGTTCTTC.